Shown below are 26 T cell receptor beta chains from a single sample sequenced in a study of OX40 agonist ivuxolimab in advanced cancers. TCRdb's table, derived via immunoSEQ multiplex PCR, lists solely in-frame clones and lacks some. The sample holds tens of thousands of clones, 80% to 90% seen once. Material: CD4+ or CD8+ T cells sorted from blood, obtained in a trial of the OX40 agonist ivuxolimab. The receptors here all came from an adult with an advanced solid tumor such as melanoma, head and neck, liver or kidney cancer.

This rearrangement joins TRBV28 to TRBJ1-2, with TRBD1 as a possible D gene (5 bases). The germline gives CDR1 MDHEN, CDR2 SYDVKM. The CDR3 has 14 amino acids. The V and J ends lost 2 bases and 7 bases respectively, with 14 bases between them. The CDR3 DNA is TGTGCCAGCAGTTTACCGCTCATCCAGGGTGGCTACACCTTC. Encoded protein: CASSLPLIQGGYTF.

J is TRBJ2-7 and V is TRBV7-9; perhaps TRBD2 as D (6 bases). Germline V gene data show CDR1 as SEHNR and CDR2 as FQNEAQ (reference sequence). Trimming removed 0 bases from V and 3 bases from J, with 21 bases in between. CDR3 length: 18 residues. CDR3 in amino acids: CASSLAPLRAGMVYEQYF. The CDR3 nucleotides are TGTGCCAGCAGCTTAGCCCCACTTCGTGCGGGAATGGTCTACGAGCAGTACTTC.

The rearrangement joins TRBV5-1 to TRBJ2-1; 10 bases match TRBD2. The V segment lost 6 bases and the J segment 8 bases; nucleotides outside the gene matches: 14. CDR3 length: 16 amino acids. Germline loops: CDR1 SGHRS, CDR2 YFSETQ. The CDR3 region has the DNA TGCGCCAGCACCCCTCCTAGCGGGAGACCCGAGGATGAGCAGTTCTTC. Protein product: CASTPPSGRPEDEQFF. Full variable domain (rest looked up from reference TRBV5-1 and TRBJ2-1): KAGVTQTPRYLIKTRGQQVTLSCSPISGHRSVSWYQQTPGQGLQFLFEYFSETQRNKGNFPGRFSGRQFSNSRSEMNVSTLELGDSALYLCASTPPSGRPEDEQFFGPGTRLTVL.

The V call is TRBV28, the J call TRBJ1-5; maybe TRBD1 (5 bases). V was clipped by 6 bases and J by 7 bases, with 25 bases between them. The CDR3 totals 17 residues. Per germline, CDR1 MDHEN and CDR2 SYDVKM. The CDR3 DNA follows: TGTGCCAGCAGGAGGGACTTCGGGGCAGCGACTTTCCAGCCCCAGCATTTT. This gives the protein CASRRDFGAATFQPQHF. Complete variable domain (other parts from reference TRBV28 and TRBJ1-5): DVKVTQSSRYLVKRTGEKVFLECVQDMDHENMFWYRQDPGLGLRLIYFSYDVKMKEKGDIPEGYSVSREKKERFSLILESASTNQTSMYLCASRRDFGAATFQPQHFGDGTRLSIL.

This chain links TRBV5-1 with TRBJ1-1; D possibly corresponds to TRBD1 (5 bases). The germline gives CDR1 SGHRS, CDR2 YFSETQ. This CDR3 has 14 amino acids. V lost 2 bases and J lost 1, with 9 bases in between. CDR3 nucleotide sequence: TGCGCCAGCAGCTTTAGGGGTAGGAACACTGAAGCTTTCTTT. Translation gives CASSFRGRNTEAFF.

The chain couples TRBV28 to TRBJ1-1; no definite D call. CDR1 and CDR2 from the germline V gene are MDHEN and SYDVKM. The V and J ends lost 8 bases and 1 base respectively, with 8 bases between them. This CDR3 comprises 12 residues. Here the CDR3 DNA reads TGTGCCAGCGGAGACAAGAACACTGAAGCTTTCTTT. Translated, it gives CASGDKNTEAFF.

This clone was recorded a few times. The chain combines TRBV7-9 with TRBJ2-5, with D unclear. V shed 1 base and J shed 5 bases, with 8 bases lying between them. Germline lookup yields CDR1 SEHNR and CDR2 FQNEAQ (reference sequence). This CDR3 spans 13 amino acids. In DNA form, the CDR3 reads TGTGCCAGCAGCTTAGGTCCAAGGGAGACCCAGTACTTC. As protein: CASSLGPRETQYF.

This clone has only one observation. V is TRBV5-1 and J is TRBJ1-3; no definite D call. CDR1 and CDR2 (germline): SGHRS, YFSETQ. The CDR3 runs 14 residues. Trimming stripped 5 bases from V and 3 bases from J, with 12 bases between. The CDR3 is CASRAGLSGNTIYF. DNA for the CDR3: TGCGCCAGCAGGGCTGGGCTTAGTGGAAACACCATATATTTT.

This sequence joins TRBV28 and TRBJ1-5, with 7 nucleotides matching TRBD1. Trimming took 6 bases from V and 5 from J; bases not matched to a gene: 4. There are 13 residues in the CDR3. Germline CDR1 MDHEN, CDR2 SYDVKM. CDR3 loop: CASRDRNDQPQHF. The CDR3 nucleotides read TGTGCCAGCAGGGACAGGAACGATCAGCCCCAGCATTTT.

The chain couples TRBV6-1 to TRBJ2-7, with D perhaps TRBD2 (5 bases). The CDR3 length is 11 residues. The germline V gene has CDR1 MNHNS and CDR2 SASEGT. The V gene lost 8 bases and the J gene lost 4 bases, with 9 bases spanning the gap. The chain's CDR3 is CASGSTYEQYF. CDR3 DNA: TGTGCCAGCGGGAGCACTTACGAGCAGTACTTC.

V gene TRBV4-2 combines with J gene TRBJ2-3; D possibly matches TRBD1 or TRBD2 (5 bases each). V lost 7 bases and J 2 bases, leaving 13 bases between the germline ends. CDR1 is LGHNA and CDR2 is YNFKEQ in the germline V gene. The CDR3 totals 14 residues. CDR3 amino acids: CASNEGPFTDTQYF. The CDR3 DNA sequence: TGTGCCAGCAACGAGGGACCTTTCACAGATACGCAGTATTTT.

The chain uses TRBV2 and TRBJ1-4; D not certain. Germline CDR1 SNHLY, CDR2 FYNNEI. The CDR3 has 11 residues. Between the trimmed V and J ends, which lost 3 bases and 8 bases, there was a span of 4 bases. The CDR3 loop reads CASSEVEKLFF. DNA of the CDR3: TGTGCCAGCAGTGAGGTAGAAAAACTGTTTTTT.

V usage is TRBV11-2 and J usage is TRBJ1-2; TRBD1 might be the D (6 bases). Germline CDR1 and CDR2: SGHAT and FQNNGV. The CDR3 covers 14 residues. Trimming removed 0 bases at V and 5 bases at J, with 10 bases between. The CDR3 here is CASSLDLQGYGYTF. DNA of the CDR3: TGTGCCAGCAGCTTAGATCTCCAGGGGTATGGCTACACCTTC.

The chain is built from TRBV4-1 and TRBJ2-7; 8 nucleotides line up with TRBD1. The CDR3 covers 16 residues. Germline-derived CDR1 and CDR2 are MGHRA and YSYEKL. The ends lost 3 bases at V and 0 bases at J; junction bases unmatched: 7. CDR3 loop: CASSQGWTGRSYEQYF. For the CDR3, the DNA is TGCGCCAGCAGCCAGGGTTGGACAGGGCGCTCCTACGAGCAGTACTTC.

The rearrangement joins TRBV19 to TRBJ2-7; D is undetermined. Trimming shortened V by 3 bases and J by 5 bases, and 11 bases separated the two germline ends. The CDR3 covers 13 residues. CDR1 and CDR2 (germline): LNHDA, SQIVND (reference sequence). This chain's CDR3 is CASSIRPIDEQYF. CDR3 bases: TGTGCCAGTAGTATCCGCCCCATCGACGAGCAGTACTTC.

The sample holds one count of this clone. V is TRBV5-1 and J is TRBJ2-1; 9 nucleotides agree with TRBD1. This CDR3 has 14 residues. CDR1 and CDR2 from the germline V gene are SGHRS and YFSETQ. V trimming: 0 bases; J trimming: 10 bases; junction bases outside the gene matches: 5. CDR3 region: CASSLGTGDPEQFF. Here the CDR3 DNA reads TGCGCCAGCAGCTTGGGGACAGGGGACCCCGAGCAGTTCTTC.

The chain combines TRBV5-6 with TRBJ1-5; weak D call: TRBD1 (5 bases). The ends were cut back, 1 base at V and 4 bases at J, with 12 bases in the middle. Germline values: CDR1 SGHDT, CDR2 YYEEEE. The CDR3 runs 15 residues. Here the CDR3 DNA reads TGTGCCAGCAGCTTGTATGGGAGGGGAAATCAGCCCCAGCATTTT. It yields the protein CASSLYGRGNQPQHF.

The CDR3 DNA is TGTGCCAGCATTTCTTCGGGACTAGCGGGCTACGAGCAGTACTTC. Translating gives CASISSGLAGYEQYF. The chain couples TRBV28 to TRBJ2-7; 12 nucleotides match TRBD2. Per germline, CDR1 MDHEN and CDR2 SYDVKM. V gave up 7 bases and J gave up 3 bases; unmatched junction bases: 7. The CDR3 extends over 15 amino acids. Together with reference TRBV28 and TRBJ2-7, the CDR3 gives the full variable domain: DVKVTQSSRYLVKRTGEKVFLECVQDMDHENMFWYRQDPGLGLRLIYFSYDVKMKEKGDIPEGYSVSREKKERFSLILESASTNQTSMYLCASISSGLAGYEQYFGPGTRLTVT.

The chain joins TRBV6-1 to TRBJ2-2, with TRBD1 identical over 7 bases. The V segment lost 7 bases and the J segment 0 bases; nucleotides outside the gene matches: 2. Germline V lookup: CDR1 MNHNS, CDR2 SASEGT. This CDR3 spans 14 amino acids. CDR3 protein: CASKDRANTGELFF. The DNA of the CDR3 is TGTGCCAGCAAAGACAGGGCGAACACCGGGGAGCTGTTTTTT.

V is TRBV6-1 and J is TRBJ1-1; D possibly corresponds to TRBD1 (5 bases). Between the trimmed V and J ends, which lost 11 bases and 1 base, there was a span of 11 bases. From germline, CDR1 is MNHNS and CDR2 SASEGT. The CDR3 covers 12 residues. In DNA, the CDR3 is TGTGCCGGGACCGGGGAGAACACTGAAGCTTTCTTT. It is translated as CAGTGENTEAFF.

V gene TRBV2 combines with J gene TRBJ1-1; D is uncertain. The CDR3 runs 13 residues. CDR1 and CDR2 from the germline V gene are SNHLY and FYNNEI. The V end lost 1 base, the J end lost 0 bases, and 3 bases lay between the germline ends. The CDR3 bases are TGTGCCAGCAGTGAAGGGGTGAACACTGAAGCTTTCTTT. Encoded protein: CASSEGVNTEAFF.

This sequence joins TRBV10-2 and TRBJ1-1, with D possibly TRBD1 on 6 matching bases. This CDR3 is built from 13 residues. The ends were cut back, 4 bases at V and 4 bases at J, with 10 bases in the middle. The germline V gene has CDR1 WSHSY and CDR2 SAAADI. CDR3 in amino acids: CASSGDTGTEAFF. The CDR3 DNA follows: TGCGCCAGCAGTGGGGACACCGGCACTGAAGCTTTCTTT.

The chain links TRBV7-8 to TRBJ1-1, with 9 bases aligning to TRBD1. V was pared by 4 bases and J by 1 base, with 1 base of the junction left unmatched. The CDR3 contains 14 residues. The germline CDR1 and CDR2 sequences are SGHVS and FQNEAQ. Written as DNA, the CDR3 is TGTGCCAGCAGCTCGGGACAGGGGAACACTGAAGCTTTCTTT. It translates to CASSSGQGNTEAFF. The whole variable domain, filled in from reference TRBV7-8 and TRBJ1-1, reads GAGVSQSPRYKVAKRGQDVALRCDPISGHVSLFWYQQALGQGPEFLTYFQNEAQLDKSGLPSDRFFAERPEGSVSTLKIQRTQQEDSAVYLCASSSGQGNTEAFFGQGTRLTVV.

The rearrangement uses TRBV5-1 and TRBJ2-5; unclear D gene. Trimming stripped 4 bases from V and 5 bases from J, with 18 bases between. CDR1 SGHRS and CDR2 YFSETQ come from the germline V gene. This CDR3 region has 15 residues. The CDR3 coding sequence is TGCGCCAGCAGCCTCCTGTTACCGACCTTGGAGACCCAGTACTTC. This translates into CASSLLLPTLETQYF.

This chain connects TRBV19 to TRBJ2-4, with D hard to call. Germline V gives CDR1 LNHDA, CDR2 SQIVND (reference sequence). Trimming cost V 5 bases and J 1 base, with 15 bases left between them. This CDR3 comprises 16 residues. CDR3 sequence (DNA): TGTGCCAGTAGTTCCGGATGGGCTTCGGCCAAAAACATTCAGTACTTC. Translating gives CASSSGWASAKNIQYF.

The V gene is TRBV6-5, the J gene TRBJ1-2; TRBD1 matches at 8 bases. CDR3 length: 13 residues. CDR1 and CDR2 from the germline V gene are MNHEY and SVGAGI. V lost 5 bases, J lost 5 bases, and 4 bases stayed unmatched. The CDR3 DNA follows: TGTGCCAGCAGTCCCACAGGGGGATATGGCTACACCTTC. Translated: CASSPTGGYGYTF.